The T cell receptor beta chain described here comes from a study of T cells in Graves' hyperthyroidism and ophthalmopathy. Study-level findings and limits: Ophthalmopathy got predicted by the model a median approximately 6.3 months before its onset.

Every diagnosis used clinical symptoms, serum thyroxine and TRAb, thyroid ultrasound and orbital computed tomography. Out of approximately 10 ml of fresh peripheral blood came the PBMCs. Germline V lookup: CDR1 SGHTA, CDR2 FQGNSA. The CDR3 consists of 15 residues. As for this clonotype: Antigen: not known. A junction end diverges from the germline sequence, so it may reflect a read error.

The CDR3 regions of TCR beta were amplified from RNA transcripts. The study used the HTBI primer set for a first-round RT-PCR of the TCR CDR3. TCRdb re-called the multiplex PCR reads through MiXCR, storing one row per CDR3 protein. The profile shows roughly 500,000 distinct CDR3 sequences, around 22% of them singletons. The chain combines TRBV7-2 with TRBJ2-7; 10 nucleotides agree with TRBD1. The sequence derives from a woman aged 30 to 39 with Graves' ophthalmopathy. The sample comprised blood. The DNA of the CDR3 is TGTGCCATCAGCGACCGGGACAGGGGTCGGTACGAGCAGTACTTC. This codes for CAISDRDRGRYEQYF.